Here is one TCR beta chain with its context. The record originates from a study of OX40 agonist ivuxolimab in advanced cancers. Germline assignment: CDR1 ENHRY and CDR2 SYGVKD. This CDR3 comprises 14 residues. After removal of 6 bases from V and 6 bases from J, the junction contained 6 bases not matched to a gene. Sequenced by immunoSEQ multiplex PCR; TCRdb stores in-frame clones only, minus some. In the table there are about 48,000 clones, approximately 84% of which are singletons. The V call is TRBV10-3, the J call TRBJ2-3, with TRBD2 matching 10 bases. The origin of this receptor is an adult with an advanced solid tumor such as melanoma, head and neck, liver or kidney cancer. The specimen was CD4+ or CD8+ T cells sorted from blood, collected in a trial of the OX40 agonist ivuxolimab. The CDR3 DNA follows: TGTGCCATCAGGAAAGCGGGGGGGGCTGATACGCAGTATTTT. Its translation is CAIRKAGGADTQYF.